Here is one T cell receptor beta chain with its context. Antigen specificity is unknown. Trimming removed 3 bases at V and 1 base at J, with 9 bases between. The CDR3 extends over 14 amino acids. Germline V CDR1 and CDR2: SGHVS, FQNEAQ. Here immunoSEQ multiplex PCR was the method, and the copy in TCRdb shows in-frame clones only, minus some. This table holds approximately 340,000 clones, more than 60% found once. The data were obtained in a study of shared clonotypes between healthy human individuals. The study's findings and limits: Sequencing depth was expected to affect clonotype sharing among donors.

This TCR was sampled from a man under 40 in good health. The chain has TRBV7-8 and TRBJ1-1, with D possibly TRBD1 on 6 matching bases. The source material was memory CD4+ T cells sorted from blood. Subset described: CD45RA-negative fraction. CDR3 sequence: CASSFSRGNTEAFF. CDR3 in DNA: TGTGCCAGCAGCTTTTCCAGGGGGAACACTGAAGCTTTCTTT.